The sequence of this TCR beta chain was determined in a study of OX40 agonist ivuxolimab in advanced cancers. Study as a whole: Partial responses occurred in Three dose-escalation patients, one with hepatocellular carcinoma and two with cutaneous melanoma. Findings of the study overall: More expanded clones were seen, on average, in CD8+ T cells than in CD4+.

V gave up 6 bases and J gave up 4 bases; unmatched junction bases: 9. The CDR3 is 15 amino acids. Germline lookup yields CDR1 MNHNS and CDR2 SASEGT. Patients were ineligible given autoimmune disease history or systemic immunosuppression. A note on this clone: Its antigen is not known.

The assay was immunoSEQ multiplex PCR, and TCRdb's table has in-frame clones only and misses some. The sample consists of around 62,000 clones, 80% to 90% of them appearing once. The receptor was isolated from an adult with an advanced solid tumor such as melanoma, head and neck, liver or kidney cancer. Material: CD4+ or CD8+ T cells sorted from blood, obtained in a trial of the OX40 agonist ivuxolimab. The rearrangement uses TRBV6-1 and TRBJ1-2; 9 bases are a match to TRBD1. CDR3 in amino acids: CASSAYDRGGYGYTF. The CDR3 DNA reads as TGTGCCAGCAGCGCTTATGACAGGGGGGGCTATGGCTACACCTTC.